Listed below are T cell receptor beta chains from one sample, sequenced in a study of beta chain features in type 1 diabetes. Profiling relied on immunoSEQ multiplex PCR, and the TCRdb table lists in-frame clones only, not all of them. The table records over 25,000 clones, roughly three fifths of them present only once. The specimen sequenced was Tregs from blood. The source of these receptors is a woman aged 18-29 years with type 1 diabetes. Both conserved end residues are trimmed from each CDR3. A clone size is listed for some rows: how often the clone was seen (once, few, many), or a class if it is expanded.

clone_size | j_call | v_call | cdr3_aa
- | TRBJ1-2 | TRBV5-1 | ASNPGGANYGYT
few | TRBJ2-1 | TRBV7-9 | ASSFRTGGLDEQF
- | TRBJ1-3 | TRBV7-2 | ASSPGQPSGNTIY
- | TRBJ1-5 | TRBV19 | ASSIAEHRDYSYSNQPQH
- | TRBJ1-1 | TRBV29-1 | SVAAGGVTEAF
few | TRBJ2-6 | TRBV30 | AWAGTETGSGANVLT
- | TRBJ1-1 | TRBV18 | ASSPSNPVRTEAF
- | TRBJ2-1 | TRBV5-1 | ASSSGLAGTSYNEQF
- | TRBJ1-4 | TRBV5-1 | ASSSEATNEKLF
- | TRBJ2-3 | TRBV5-6 | ASSRRSSGEDTQY
few | TRBJ2-5 | TRBV27 | ASSLWAGGQETQY
- | TRBJ1-1 | TRBV29-1 | SVEGPGTGEGAF
few | TRBJ2-5 | TRBV9 | ASSPRLAWETQY
- | TRBJ2-5 | TRBV15 | ATSGGGLAGYQETQY
once | TRBJ2-5 | TRBV2 | ASRTSGQETQY
- | TRBJ2-1 | TRBV2 | ASSERRGYNEQF
few | TRBJ1-1 | TRBV7-2 | ATLEARNTEAF
- | TRBJ2-1 | TRBV5-1 | ASSPTRWTSGSGGVYEQF
few | TRBJ2-5 | TRBV10-3 | AISDAAGRQETQY
- | TRBJ2-1 | TRBV7-2 | ASSPPGTLRAEQF
few | TRBJ2-1 | TRBV5-5 | ASSPRTDEQF
- | TRBJ2-1 | TRBV25-1 | ATSGGSRRQF
- | TRBJ2-7 | TRBV20-1 | SARAGGEQY
- | TRBJ1-2 | TRBV28 | ASSTGQGYYGYT
- | TRBJ2-7 | TRBV20-1 | SASPSYEQY
few | TRBJ2-7 | TRBV7-2 | ASSFSRVGYEQY
few | TRBJ2-2 | TRBV6-5 | ASSYAGTSSTGELF
few | TRBJ2-1 | TRBV7-8 | ASSPTIIRGSNNEQF
- | TRBJ2-2 | TRBV2 | ATRGTINTGELF
- | TRBJ2-1 | TRBV10-1 | ASATGGQASYNEQF
- | TRBJ1-1 | TRBV18 | ASSPRTAMNTEAF
- | TRBJ2-7 | TRBV5-1 | ASSLGGQGGYEQY
few | TRBJ2-7 | TRBV18 | ASSQTNLAGGPYEQY
few | TRBJ2-5 | TRBV10-3 | AISERETQY
- | TRBJ1-1 | TRBV11-3 | ASRKGAEAF
- | TRBJ2-3 | TRBV6-5 | ATEPQGGQVTQY
- | TRBJ2-3 | TRBV7-2 | ASSLAGLSTDTQY
once | TRBJ2-1 | TRBV10-3 | ATCRMSGRDNEQF
- | TRBJ2-3 | TRBV7-3 | ASSPSGRRGDTQY
- | TRBJ1-1 | TRBV5-1 | ASSLAWLDRGRAEAF
- | TRBJ1-1 | TRBV5-1 | ASSTGQGAWTEAF
once | TRBJ2-2 | TRBV28 | ASSFPRTGGYDTGELF
few | TRBJ1-1 | TRBV29-1 | SVRLHRGVGTEAF
- | TRBJ2-3 | TRBV2 | ATQLTSGRAVWLDTQY
- | TRBJ2-3 | TRBV10-1 | ASSASGAITQY
- | TRBJ1-1 | TRBV6-6 | ASRPDMNTEAF
- | TRBJ1-1 | TRBV28 | ASSQDRSTEAF